The clone carrying this T cell receptor (beta chain) has only a few counts. In the authors' methods: Estimation of nucleated cell counts relied on the amplification of reference gene primers. Assay: immunoSEQ multiplex PCR; the TCRdb copy retains only in-frame clones and omits some. V, J and clone size derive from that table, while D and trimming were established from the DNA sequence. The sample records over 200,000 clones, about 85% being singletons. This entry comes from a study of blood T cell repertoires in COVID-19. As for the study in general: Spain, Italy and the United States supplied samples that represented acute and convalescent COVID-19. PBMCs, B-cell-depleted T cells, or T cells were the source of the cDNA or gDNA that made up the material.

The CDR3 spans 13 residues. CDR1 MGHRA and CDR2 YSYEKL come from the germline V gene. V dropped 11 bases and J dropped 4; count of bases not matched to a gene: 7. This receptor was taken from an elderly woman with active or convalescent COVID-19. This chain connects TRBV4-1 to TRBJ1-5, with TRBD1 matching over 8 bases. Input material: peripheral blood. The CDR3 here is CAAGDRPNQPQHF. In nucleotides, the CDR3 is TGCGCCGCGGGGGACAGGCCGAATCAGCCCCAGCATTTT.